Below, 12 T cell receptor beta chains from the same sample are listed, as sequenced in a study of blood T cell repertoires in COVID-19 (dated by TCRdb to 2020 to 2022). The library was produced with the immunoSEQ multiplex PCR assay. Held by TCRdb, this immuneACCESS table contains in-frame sequences only and omits some clones. Under half of the omission traces to an unresolved V gene where checked; the cause of the rest is unknown. For this sample there are 150,000 to 200,000 clones; less than 90% appear just once. Of the sample, about 7% is held by the ten largest clones. Sequencing was carried out using PBMCs or T cells enriched from blood (not recorded which). These receptors originate from a woman between 50 and 59 years old who had recovered from COVID-19.

The chain carries TRBV6-5 and TRBJ1-2, with TRBD1 as a possible D gene (6 bases). This CDR3 region has 15 residues. Germline values: CDR1 MNHEY, CDR2 SVGAGI. Trimming removed 5 bases at V and 2 bases at J, with 15 bases between. The CDR3 bases are TGTGCCAGCAGTCCTCTTGGGGGCAAGAACTATGGCTACACCTTC. Translated, it gives CASSPLGGKNYGYTF.

This chain uses TRBV6-1 with TRBJ1-1; 10 bases fit TRBD1. The CDR3 is made up of 17 amino acids. With 4 bases clipped from V and 3 bases from J, the junction kept 11 bases outside the gene matches. CDR1 is MNHNS and CDR2 is SASEGT in the germline V gene. The CDR3 region is CASSGQGQGISYTEAFF. The CDR3 DNA sequence: TGTGCCAGCAGTGGACAGGGACAGGGGATTTCTTACACTGAAGCTTTCTTT.

The table lists this clone with a count of one. The chain uses TRBV7-8 and TRBJ2-1; D possibly corresponds to TRBD2 (6 bases). The CDR3 length is 14 residues. V lost 3 bases and J lost 2, with 8 bases in between. The germline gives CDR1 SGHVS, CDR2 FQNEAQ. The CDR3 protein is CASSFRGTYNEQFF. CDR3 nucleotide sequence: TGTGCCAGCAGCTTCCGGGGGACCTACAATGAGCAGTTCTTC. The entire variable domain, with the rest obtained from reference TRBV7-8 and TRBJ2-1, is as follows: GAGVSQSPRYKVAKRGQDVALRCDPISGHVSLFWYQQALGQGPEFLTYFQNEAQLDKSGLPSDRFFAERPEGSVSTLKIQRTQQEDSAVYLCASSFRGTYNEQFFGPGTRLTVL.

This clone was counted between two and nine times. The chain uses TRBV2 and TRBJ1-1; possible D gene TRBD1, 6 bases. The CDR3 runs 15 residues. In germline, CDR1 is SNHLY, CDR2 FYNNEI. Trimming removed 3 bases at V and 4 bases at J, with 15 bases between. This CDR3 is CASSEFQGLGTEAFF. The DNA of the CDR3 is TGTGCCAGCAGTGAGTTTCAGGGGCTCGGCACTGAAGCTTTCTTT.

This chain uses TRBV18 with TRBJ2-7, with 9 positions matching TRBD1. The V and J ends lost 4 bases and 3 bases, in that order; junction bases with no gene match: 7. The germline CDR1 and CDR2 sequences are KGHSH and LQKENI. There are 15 residues in the CDR3. The CDR3 is CASSLRGQGFYEQYF. The CDR3 bases are TGTGCCAGCTCACTGCGGGGACAGGGCTTCTACGAGCAGTACTTC.

The chain links TRBV2 to TRBJ2-5; D unresolved. CDR1 SNHLY and CDR2 FYNNEI come from the germline V gene. The CDR3 covers 12 residues. V was trimmed by 4 bases and J by 0 bases, leaving 3 bases between them. The CDR3 sequence is CASSADQETQYF. CDR3 sequence (DNA): TGTGCCAGCAGTGCGGACCAAGAGACCCAGTACTTC.

Note on this clone: Other DNA sequences in the same sample also yield this CDR3. The chain joins TRBV3-1 (or the pseudogene TRBV3-2) to TRBJ1-1; 7 bases line up with TRBD1. V was clipped by 1 base and J by 1 base; unmatched bases: 6. Germline V CDR1 and CDR2: LGHDT, YNNKEL (reference sequence). The CDR3 is made up of 16 amino acids. In nucleotides, the CDR3 is TGTGCCAGCAGCCAAGGAGGGGGCACTGCGAACACTGAAGCTTTCTTT. Amino acids: CASSQGGGTANTEAFF.

The rearrangement joins TRBV29-1 to TRBJ1-2; D gene ambiguous. V was trimmed by 4 bases and J by 0 bases, leaving 6 bases between them. Germline V CDR1 and CDR2: SQVTM, ANQGSEA. The CDR3 covers 12 residues. CDR3 region: CSVAAANYGYTF. As DNA, the CDR3 is TGCAGCGTTGCGGCGGCTAACTATGGCTACACCTTC.

V is TRBV4-2 and J is TRBJ2-7; 8 nucleotides match TRBD1. This CDR3 is built from 14 residues. The junction had 9 bases not matched to a gene; V was cut back by 6 bases and J by 5 bases. Germline V gene data show CDR1 as LGHNA and CDR2 as YNFKEQ. The CDR3 loop is CASSPDRVTDEQYF. The CDR3 nucleotides read TGTGCCAGCAGTCCGGACAGGGTGACTGACGAGCAGTACTTC.

V usage is TRBV18 and J usage is TRBJ2-7, with D possibly being TRBD2 (7 bases). CDR1 is KGHSH and CDR2 is LQKENI in the germline V gene. The CDR3 runs 11 residues. The ends were cut back, 6 bases at V and 13 bases at J, with 16 bases in the middle. CDR3 sequence: CASSQGREIYF. The CDR3 coding sequence is TGTGCCAGCTCCCAGGGGCGGGAGATATACTTC.

The genes are TRBV18 and TRBJ2-1; a weak D match, TRBD2 (5 bases). The CDR3 runs 14 residues. Germline CDR1 KGHSH, CDR2 LQKENI. Trimming took off 2 bases at V and 8 bases at J, with 13 bases between the two ends. CDR3 protein: CASSPMSSSDEQFF. CDR3 coding DNA: TGTGCCAGCTCACCAATGTCTAGCAGTGATGAGCAGTTCTTC.

The J gene is TRBJ2-1, the V gene TRBV5-1; maybe TRBD1 (7 bases). This CDR3 is built from 16 residues. V was trimmed by 6 bases and J by 3 bases, leaving 19 bases between them. Germline V gives CDR1 SGHRS, CDR2 YFSETQ. CDR3 DNA sequence: TGCGCCAGCAACCTTGCAGGGGGGCTAAGCTACAATGAGCAGTTCTTC. It encodes CASNLAGGLSYNEQFF.